Listed below are T cell receptor beta chains from one sample, sequenced in a study of CD8 T cells in Susac syndrome. TCRdb ran MiXCR on the immunoSEQ multiplex PCR reads and lists one entry per CDR3 protein. The repertoire includes about 140,000 distinct CDR3 sequences, 94% of them detected once, and approximately 0.3% sits in the top ten. The source material was CD8+ T cells from PBMCs. These TCRs come from a human donor in good health. The CDR3 runs from the conserved cysteine through the conserved F or W. D genes are given only for firm matches. Not all rows give a size; the values are once, few, many and, for expanded clones, a class.

V gene	clone size	J gene	D gene	CDR3 DNA	CDR3 protein
TRBV12-3/TRBV12-4	NA	TRBJ2-1	TRBD2	TGTGCCAGCAGGTTACCCGGGACTAGCAATGAGCAGTTCTTC	CASRLPGTSNEQFF
TRBV9	NA	TRBJ2-7	TRBD1	TGTGCCAGCAGCGTAGGCGGGGACAGGGGATACTACGAGCAGTACTTC	CASSVGGDRGYYEQYF
TRBV14	NA	TRBJ2-7	NA	TGTGCCAGCAGTCCCGTGGGGGGCGGCTACGAGCAGTACTTC	CASSPVGGGYEQYF
TRBV20-1	NA	TRBJ2-5	NA	TGCAGTGCTAGAGACCGTGGGCGGCAAGAGACCCAGTACTTC	CSARDRGRQETQYF
TRBV20-1	NA	TRBJ2-1	NA	TGCAGTGCTAGAGATCAAGGCCCTAAACCCTACAATGAGCAGTTCTTC	CSARDQGPKPYNEQFF
TRBV9	NA	TRBJ2-4	TRBD2	TGTGCCAGCAGCATGAGCGGGGGGAATAACATTCAGTACTTC	CASSMSGGNNIQYF
TRBV30	NA	TRBJ2-1	NA	TGTGCCTGGAGCCCGCTCGGCTTTGTCTACAATGAGCAGTTCTTC	CAWSPLGFVYNEQFF
TRBV27	NA	TRBJ2-5	NA	TGTGCCAGCAGGCCTAGCGAGCCCTGGGAGACCCAGTACTTC	CASRPSEPWETQYF
TRBV7-9	NA	TRBJ2-1	TRBD2	TGTGCCTCGACTAGCGCATACTCCTACAATGAGCAGTTCTTC	CASTSAYSYNEQFF
TRBV30	once	TRBJ2-7	NA	TGTGCCTGGATAGATCCGGCCCTACGGCACGAGCAGTACTTC	CAWIDPALRHEQYF
TRBV12-5	NA	TRBJ2-1	NA	TGTGCTAGTGGTTTAACGACCTATCCCCATGAGCAGTTCTTC	CASGLTTYPHEQFF
TRBV20-1	NA	TRBJ2-7	TRBD2	TGCAGTGCTAGAGATTATGAACTAGCGGCCCACTACGAGCAGTACTTC	CSARDYELAAHYEQYF
TRBV27	NA	TRBJ2-1	NA	TGTGCCAGCAGTCCTGGACTATCGGGGAGTGAGCAGTTCTTC	CASSPGLSGSEQFF
TRBV20-1	once	TRBJ2-1	TRBD2	TGCAGTGCTACTAGCGGGACCTACAATGAGCAGTTCTTC	CSATSGTYNEQFF
TRBV27	NA	TRBJ2-7	TRBD2	TGTGCCACCGGACACCTCTCCGGGACTACAGGCGAGCAGTACTTC	CATGHLSGTTGEQYF
TRBV5-6	NA	TRBJ2-1	NA	TGTGCCAGCAGCTCCTTGCAGAATGAGCAGTTCTTC	CASSSLQNEQFF
TRBV29-1	NA	TRBJ1-1	NA	TGCAGCGTTATCTGGAACACTGAAGCTTTCTTT	CSVIWNTEAFF
TRBV29-1	NA	TRBJ2-7	NA	TGCAGCGTCGGTACAGGGTTTTCCAGCGAGCAGTACTTC	CSVGTGFSSEQYF
TRBV6-1	NA	TRBJ2-1	TRBD2	TGTGCCAGCAGTTTCCCGGGACTAGTGGCTCATGAGCAGTTCTTC	CASSFPGLVAHEQFF
TRBV7-9	NA	TRBJ1-1	NA	TGTGCCAGCAGCTTAGTGGCGGCGGAGAAAGCTTTCTTT	CASSLVAAEKAFF
TRBV29-1	NA	TRBJ2-2	NA	TGCACCATGAGGGGAGGTTTTTCCGGGGAGCTGTTTTTT	CTMRGGFSGELFF
TRBV29-1	NA	TRBJ2-7	TRBD1	TGCAGCGTCCCGGGGACAGGGCGCCCCTACGAGCAGTACTTC	CSVPGTGRPYEQYF
TRBV7-9	NA	TRBJ2-1	TRBD2	TGTGCCAGCAGCTCCCTAGCGGGGAATGAGCAGTTCTTC	CASSSLAGNEQFF
TRBV28	once	TRBJ2-7	NA	TGTGCCACCTCCTTCCCCCTCAGCTACGAGCAGTACTTC	CATSFPLSYEQYF
TRBV13	NA	TRBJ2-1	NA	TGTGCCAGCAGCTTGTTACAAAGCTCCTACAATGAGCAGTTCTTC	CASSLLQSSYNEQFF
TRBV27	NA	TRBJ1-4	NA	TGTGCCAGCAGTCTCAAAGGTAGTGGTGAAAAACTGTTTTTT	CASSLKGSGEKLFF
TRBV28	NA	TRBJ2-5	TRBD2	TGTGCCAGCAGTGCCTTTCATAGCGGGAGACAAGAGACCCAGTACTTC	CASSAFHSGRQETQYF
TRBV7-9	NA	TRBJ2-7	NA	TGTGCCAGCAGCGCCCGTGGGGCCTACGAGCAGTACTTC	CASSARGAYEQYF
TRBV4-2	NA	TRBJ2-7	TRBD1	TGTGCCAGCAGCCAGTCAGGGGGATACGAGCAGTACTTC	CASSQSGGYEQYF
TRBV30	NA	TRBJ1-2	NA	TGTGCCTGGACTCCTGGGACCGCTAACTATGGCTACACCTTC	CAWTPGTANYGYTF
TRBV5-6	NA	TRBJ2-5	NA	TGTGCCAGCAGTTACGGGACTCCCGCCCAGACCCAGTACTTC	CASSYGTPAQTQYF
TRBV27	NA	TRBJ2-1	NA	TGTGCCAGCAGTCCACCGGGACCATCCTACAATGAGCAGTTCTTC	CASSPPGPSYNEQFF
TRBV28	NA	TRBJ2-2	NA	TGTGCCAGCAGTTTCCAACGGACTATGGAAAGCACCGGGGAGCTGTTTTTT	CASSFQRTMESTGELFF
TRBV30	NA	TRBJ1-2	TRBD1	TGTGCCTGGGGACAGGGACTCGGCGGCTACACCTTC	CAWGQGLGGYTF
TRBV20-1	NA	TRBJ2-7	TRBD1	TGCAGTGCTAGCTTCCCGGGACAGCACTCCTACGAGCAGTACTTC	CSASFPGQHSYEQYF
TRBV6-2/TRBV6-3	few	TRBJ2-3	NA	TGTGCCAGCCGGGGAGATACGCAGTATTTT	CASRGDTQYF
TRBV7-3	NA	TRBJ2-3	NA	TGTGCCAGCAGCTCCAGGGCAGATACGCAGTATTTT	CASSSRADTQYF
TRBV20-1	NA	TRBJ2-1	TRBD2	TGCAGTGAACTAGCGGGAGTTGAGCAGTTCTTC	CSELAGVEQFF
TRBV27	once	TRBJ1-2	NA	TGTGCCAGCAGTTCGGGGGGGCTCGGCTATGGCTACACCTTC	CASSSGGLGYGYTF
TRBV5-6	NA	TRBJ2-6	NA	TGTGCCAGCAGGAGGCCTGGGGCCAACGTCCTGACTTTC	CASRRPGANVLTF
TRBV6-2/TRBV6-3	NA	TRBJ1-1	NA	TGTGCCAGCAGACTGACAGTTATGAACACTGAAGCTTTCTTT	CASRLTVMNTEAFF
TRBV11-2	NA	TRBJ2-1	TRBD1	TGTGCCAGCAGCATTACGACCGGGACAGGGGACAATGAGCAGTTCTTC	CASSITTGTGDNEQFF
TRBV27	NA	TRBJ2-7	TRBD2	TGTGCCAGCAGTGAGCGGGGGGCGCTCTACGAGCAGTACTTC	CASSERGALYEQYF
TRBV20-1	NA	TRBJ1-5	NA	TGCAGTGCTAGAGATTATAGCAATCAGCCCCAGCATTTT	CSARDYSNQPQHF
TRBV4-3	NA	TRBJ1-5	TRBD1	TGCGCCAGCAGCCAGGTACAGGGGTCGCGTCAGCCCCAGCATTTT	CASSQVQGSRQPQHF
TRBV29-1	NA	TRBJ2-7	TRBD2	TGCAGCGTGCCGGGACTAGCGGGAGGCTACGAGCAGTACTTC	CSVPGLAGGYEQYF
TRBV9	NA	TRBJ2-7	NA	TGTGCCAGCAGCGTAGCGGGGGCTTCCTACGAGCAGTACTTC	CASSVAGASYEQYF
TRBV27	NA	TRBJ2-7	NA	TGTGCCAGCAGTTTTCTCGAAAAAGACGAGCAGTACTTC	CASSFLEKDEQYF
TRBV28	NA	TRBJ2-1	TRBD1	TGTGCCACCCATCCCACAGGGGATGAGGATGAGCAGTTCTTC	CATHPTGDEDEQFF
TRBV27	NA	TRBJ1-1	NA	TGTGCCAGCAGTATTTACCCCGGGGGAACTGAAGCTTTCTTT	CASSIYPGGTEAFF
TRBV24-1	NA	TRBJ2-1	NA	TGTGCCACCAGTGACCTGGTAGAGCGAAACAATGAGCAGTTCTTC	CATSDLVERNNEQFF
TRBV19	once	TRBJ1-5	NA	TGTGCCAGTAGCCCCGGGGCTAATCAGCCCCAGCATTTT	CASSPGANQPQHF
TRBV19	NA	TRBJ2-7	TRBD1	TGTGCCAGTAGCGCCGGGACAGGGTACTACGAGCAGTACTTC	CASSAGTGYYEQYF